This TCR beta chain is drawn from a study of control samples from healthy donors and cancer patients. The table came from immunoSEQ multiplex PCR; TCRdb's copy has only in-frame clones and leaves some out. The data contain 96,000 or so clones, 85% to 95% of them seen just once; the ten biggest clones take up 8%. The trim removed 0 bases at V and 3 bases at J, leaving 6 bases unmatched. CDR1 is LGHNA and CDR2 is YSLEER in the germline V gene. The CDR3 sequence is 16 residues long. The rearrangement uses TRBV4-3 and TRBJ1-2, with 8 positions matching TRBD1. The origin of this receptor is a man aged 18 to 35 in good health. The sequencing input was blood. CDR3 bases: TGCGCCAGCAGCCAAGAGAACAGGGGGGATCACTATGGCTACACCTTC. Residues: CASSQENRGDHYGYTF.